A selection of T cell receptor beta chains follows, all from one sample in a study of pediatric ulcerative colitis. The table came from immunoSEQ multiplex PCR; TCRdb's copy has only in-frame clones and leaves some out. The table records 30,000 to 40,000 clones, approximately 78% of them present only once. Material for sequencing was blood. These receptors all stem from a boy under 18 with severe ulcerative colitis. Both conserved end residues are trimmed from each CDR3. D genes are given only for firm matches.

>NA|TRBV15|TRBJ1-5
ATSRNNVWSFHQPQH
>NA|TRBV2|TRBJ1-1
ASSDLLTEAF
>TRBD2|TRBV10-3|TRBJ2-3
AVTSGGDFTDTQY
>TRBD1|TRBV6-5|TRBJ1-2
ASSNSGGDYGYT
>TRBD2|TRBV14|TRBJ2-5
ASSQNGLGLETQY
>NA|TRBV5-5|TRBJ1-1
ASSLSSQNTEAF
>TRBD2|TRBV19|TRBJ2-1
ASSIGPSGGYNEQF
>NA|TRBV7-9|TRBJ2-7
ASSPTWGLSSYEQY
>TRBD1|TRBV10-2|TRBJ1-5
AVSPDRNSNQPQH
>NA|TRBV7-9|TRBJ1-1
ASSLEGQGPFEAF
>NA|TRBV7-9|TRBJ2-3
ASSLFRNFGTDTQY
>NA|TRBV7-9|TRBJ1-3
ASSLSQLGNTIY
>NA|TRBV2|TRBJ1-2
ASSEAGLTTDGYT
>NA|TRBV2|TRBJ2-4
ASSDSFTLAKNIQY
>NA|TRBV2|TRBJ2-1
ASSSGPGVDEQF
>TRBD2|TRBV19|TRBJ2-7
ASSIRAGATYEQY
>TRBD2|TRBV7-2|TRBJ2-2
ASREGLAGVLAGELF
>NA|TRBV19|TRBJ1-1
ASSIGVGTSEAF
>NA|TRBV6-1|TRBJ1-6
ASSEELGGEGLFSPPH
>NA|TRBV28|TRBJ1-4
ASRGGDEKLF
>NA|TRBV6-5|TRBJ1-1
ASSYTVNTEAF
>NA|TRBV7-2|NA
ASSFQGRDEQY
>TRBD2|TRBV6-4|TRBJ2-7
ASSDSIGRVSEQY
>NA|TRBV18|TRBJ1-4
ASSPRPGEKLF
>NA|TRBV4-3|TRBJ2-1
ASSQDMSNEQF
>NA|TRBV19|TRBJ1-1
ASSMSNTEAF
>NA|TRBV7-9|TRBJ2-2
ASSLVDTGELF
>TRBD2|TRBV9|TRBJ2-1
ASSSTGTSGTTF
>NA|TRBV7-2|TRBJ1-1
ASSRVADTEAF
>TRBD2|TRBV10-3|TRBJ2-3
AIGGADTQY
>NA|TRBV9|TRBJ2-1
ASSVVGGPGNEQF
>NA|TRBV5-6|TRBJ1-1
ASSLTGYLNTEAF
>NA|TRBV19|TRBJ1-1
ASSISASEAF
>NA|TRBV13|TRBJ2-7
ASSQGPPTHYEQY
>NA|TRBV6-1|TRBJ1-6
ASSEALVMGGRNSPLH
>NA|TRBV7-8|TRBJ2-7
ASSPFSYEQY
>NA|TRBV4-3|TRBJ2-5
ASSQDGWGRGGETQY
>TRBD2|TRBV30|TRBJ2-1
AWNLAGSSYNEQF
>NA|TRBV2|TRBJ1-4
ASKRRRTQNEKLF
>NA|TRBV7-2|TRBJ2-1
ASSLFRNSEQF
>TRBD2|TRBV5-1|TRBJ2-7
ASSLLAGGGPYEQY
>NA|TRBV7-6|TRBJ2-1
ASSRPGSGQF
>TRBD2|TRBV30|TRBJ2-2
ALSSGGSVGELF
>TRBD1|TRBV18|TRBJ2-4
ASSPSQGARDIQY
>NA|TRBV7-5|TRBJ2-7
ARSVTDYPYEQY
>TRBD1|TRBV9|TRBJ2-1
ASSVGDRGIYNEQF
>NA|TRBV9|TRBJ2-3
ASSVATKQSTQY
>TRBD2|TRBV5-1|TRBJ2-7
ASSGGGASYEQY
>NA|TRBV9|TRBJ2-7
ASSVEASSSYEQY
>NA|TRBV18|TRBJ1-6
ASSPEGYNSPLH
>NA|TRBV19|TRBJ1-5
ASSIASNQPQH
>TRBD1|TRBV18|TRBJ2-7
ASSHLGGAYEQY
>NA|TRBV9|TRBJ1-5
ASSVGAGNQPQH
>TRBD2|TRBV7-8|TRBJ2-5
ASQSPGLAGEDGETQY
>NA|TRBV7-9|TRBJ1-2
ASSPTLLQGNYGYT
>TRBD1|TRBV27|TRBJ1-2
ASSPRTGMNGYT
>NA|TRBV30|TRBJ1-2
AYLQGGYT
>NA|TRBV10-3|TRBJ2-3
AISDDGTDTQY
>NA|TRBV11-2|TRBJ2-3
ASSFTRDTQY